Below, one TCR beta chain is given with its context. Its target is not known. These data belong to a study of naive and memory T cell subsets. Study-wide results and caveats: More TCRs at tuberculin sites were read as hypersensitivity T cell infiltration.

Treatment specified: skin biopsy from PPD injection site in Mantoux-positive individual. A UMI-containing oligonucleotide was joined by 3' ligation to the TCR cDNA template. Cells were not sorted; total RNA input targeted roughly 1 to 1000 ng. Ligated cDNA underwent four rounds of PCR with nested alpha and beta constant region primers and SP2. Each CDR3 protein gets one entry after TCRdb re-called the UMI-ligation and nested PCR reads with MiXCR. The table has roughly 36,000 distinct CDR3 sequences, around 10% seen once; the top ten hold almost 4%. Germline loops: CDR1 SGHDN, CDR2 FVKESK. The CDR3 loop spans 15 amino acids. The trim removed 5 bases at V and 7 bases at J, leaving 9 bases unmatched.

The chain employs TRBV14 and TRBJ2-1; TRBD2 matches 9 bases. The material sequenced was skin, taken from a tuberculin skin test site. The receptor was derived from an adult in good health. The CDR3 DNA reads TGTGCCAGCAGCGGGCTAGCGGGATCGATAAATGAGCAGTTCTTC. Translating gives CASSGLAGSINEQFF. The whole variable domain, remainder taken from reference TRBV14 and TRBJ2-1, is EAGVTQFPSHSVIEKGQTVTLRCDPISGHDNLYWYRRVMGKEIKFLLHFVKESKQDESGMPNNRFLAERTGGTYSTLKVQPAELEDSGVYFCASSGLAGSINEQFFGPGTRLTVL.